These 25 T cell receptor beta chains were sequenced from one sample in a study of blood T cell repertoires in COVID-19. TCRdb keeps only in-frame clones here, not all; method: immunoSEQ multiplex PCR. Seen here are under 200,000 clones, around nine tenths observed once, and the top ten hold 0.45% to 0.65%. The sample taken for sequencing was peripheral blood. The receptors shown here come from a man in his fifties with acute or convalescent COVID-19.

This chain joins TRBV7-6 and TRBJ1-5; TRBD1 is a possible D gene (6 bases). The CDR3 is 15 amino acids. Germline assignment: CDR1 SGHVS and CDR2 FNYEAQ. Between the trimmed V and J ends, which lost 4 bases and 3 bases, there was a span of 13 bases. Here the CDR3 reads CASSYGYRDNQPQHF. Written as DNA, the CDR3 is TGTGCCAGCAGCTATGGGTACAGGGACAATCAGCCCCAGCATTTT.

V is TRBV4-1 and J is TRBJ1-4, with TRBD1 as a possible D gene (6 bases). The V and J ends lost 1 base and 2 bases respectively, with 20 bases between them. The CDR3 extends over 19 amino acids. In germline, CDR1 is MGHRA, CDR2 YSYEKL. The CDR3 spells CASSQGGRGPLGTNEKLFF. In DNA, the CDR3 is TGCGCCAGCAGCCAAGGGGGCAGGGGACCGCTGGGGACTAATGAAAAACTGTTTTTT.

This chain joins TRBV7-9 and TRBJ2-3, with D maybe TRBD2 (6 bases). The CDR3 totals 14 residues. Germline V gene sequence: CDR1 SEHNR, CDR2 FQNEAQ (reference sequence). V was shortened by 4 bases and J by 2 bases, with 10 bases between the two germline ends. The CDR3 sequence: CASSSQRVTDTQYF. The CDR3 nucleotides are TGTGCCAGCAGCTCCCAGCGGGTCACAGATACGCAGTATTTT.

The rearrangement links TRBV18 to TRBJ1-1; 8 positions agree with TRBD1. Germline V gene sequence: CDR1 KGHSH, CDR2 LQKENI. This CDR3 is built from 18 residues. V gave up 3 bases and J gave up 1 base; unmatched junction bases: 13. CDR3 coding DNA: TGTGCCAGCTCACCGCGGCTTGGCAGGGGGCCGCAGAACACTGAAGCTTTCTTT. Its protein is CASSPRLGRGPQNTEAFF. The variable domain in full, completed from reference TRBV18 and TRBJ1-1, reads NAGVMQNPRHLVRRRGQEARLRCSPMKGHSHVYWYRQLPEEGLKFMVYLQKENIIDESGMPKERFSAEFPKEGPSILRIQQVVRGDSAAYFCASSPRLGRGPQNTEAFFGQGTRLTVV.

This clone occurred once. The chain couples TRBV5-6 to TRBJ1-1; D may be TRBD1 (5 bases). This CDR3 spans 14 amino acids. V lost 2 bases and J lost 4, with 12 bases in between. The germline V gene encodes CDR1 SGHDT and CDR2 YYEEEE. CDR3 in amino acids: CASSFLGRGTEAFF. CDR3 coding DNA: TGTGCCAGCAGCTTCTTGGGGCGGGGCACTGAAGCTTTCTTT. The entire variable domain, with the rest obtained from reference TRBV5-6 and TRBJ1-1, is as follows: DAGVTQSPTHLIKTRGQQVTLRCSPKSGHDTVSWYQQALGQGPQFIFQYYEEEERQRGNFPDRFSGHQFPNYSSELNVNALLLGDSALYLCASSFLGRGTEAFFGQGTRLTVV.

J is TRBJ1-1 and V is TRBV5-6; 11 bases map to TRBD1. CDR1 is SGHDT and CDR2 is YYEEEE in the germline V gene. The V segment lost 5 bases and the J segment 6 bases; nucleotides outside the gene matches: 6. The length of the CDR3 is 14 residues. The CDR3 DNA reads TGTGCCAGCAGAGGACAGGGGGCTTTTTCTGAAGCTTTCTTT. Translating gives CASRGQGAFSEAFF.

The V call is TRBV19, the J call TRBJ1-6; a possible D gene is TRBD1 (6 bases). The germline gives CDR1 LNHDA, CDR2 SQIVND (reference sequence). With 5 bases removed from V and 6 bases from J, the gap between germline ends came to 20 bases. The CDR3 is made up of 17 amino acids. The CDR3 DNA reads TGTGCCAGTAGTGGAGGGGGACTATCCACTGGTAATTCACCCCTCCACTTT. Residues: CASSGGGLSTGNSPLHF.

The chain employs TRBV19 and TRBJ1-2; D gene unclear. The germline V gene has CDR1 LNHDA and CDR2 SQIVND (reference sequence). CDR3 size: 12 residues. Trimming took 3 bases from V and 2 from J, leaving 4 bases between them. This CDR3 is CASSMSNYGYTF. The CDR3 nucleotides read TGTGCCAGTAGTATGTCGAACTATGGCTACACCTTC.

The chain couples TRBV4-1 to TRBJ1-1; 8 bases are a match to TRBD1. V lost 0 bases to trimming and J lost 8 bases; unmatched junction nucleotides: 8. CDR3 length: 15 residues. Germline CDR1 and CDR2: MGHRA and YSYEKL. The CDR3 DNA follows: TGCGCCAGCAGCCAAGAAGGACAGGGCCGCTCCGAAGCTTTCTTT. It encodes CASSQEGQGRSEAFF.

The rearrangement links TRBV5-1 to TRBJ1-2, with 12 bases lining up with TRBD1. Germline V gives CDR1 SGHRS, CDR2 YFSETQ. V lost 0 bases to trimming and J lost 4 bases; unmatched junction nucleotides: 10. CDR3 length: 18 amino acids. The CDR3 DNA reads TGCGCCAGCAGCTTGGACGGGGGACAGGGGGCCTCTGTCTATGGCTACACCTTC. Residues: CASSLDGGQGASVYGYTF.

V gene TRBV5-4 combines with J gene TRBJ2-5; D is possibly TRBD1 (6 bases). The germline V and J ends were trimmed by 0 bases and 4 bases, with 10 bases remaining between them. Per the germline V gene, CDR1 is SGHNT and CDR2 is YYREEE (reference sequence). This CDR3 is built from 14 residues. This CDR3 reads CASSLDRERETQYF. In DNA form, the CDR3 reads TGTGCCAGCAGCTTGGACAGGGAGAGAGAGACCCAGTACTTC.

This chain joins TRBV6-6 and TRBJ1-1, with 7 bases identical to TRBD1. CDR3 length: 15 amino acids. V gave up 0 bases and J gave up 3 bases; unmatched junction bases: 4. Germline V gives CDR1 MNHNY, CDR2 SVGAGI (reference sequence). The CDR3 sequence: CASSYSQQGHTEAFF. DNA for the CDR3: TGTGCCAGCAGTTACTCTCAACAGGGGCACACTGAAGCTTTCTTT.

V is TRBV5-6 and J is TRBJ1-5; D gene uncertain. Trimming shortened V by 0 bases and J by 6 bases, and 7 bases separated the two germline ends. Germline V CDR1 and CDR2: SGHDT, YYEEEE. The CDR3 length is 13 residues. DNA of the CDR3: TGTGCCAGCAGCTTGGCCCGGGGTCAGCCCCAGCATTTT. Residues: CASSLARGQPQHF.

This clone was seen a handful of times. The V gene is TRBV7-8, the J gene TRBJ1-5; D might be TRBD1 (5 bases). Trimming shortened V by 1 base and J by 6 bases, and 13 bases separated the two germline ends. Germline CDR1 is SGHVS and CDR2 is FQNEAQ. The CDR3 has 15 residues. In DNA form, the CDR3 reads TGTGCCAGCAGCTTAGGGACATCCGTCCTTCAGCCCCAGCATTTT. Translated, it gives CASSLGTSVLQPQHF.

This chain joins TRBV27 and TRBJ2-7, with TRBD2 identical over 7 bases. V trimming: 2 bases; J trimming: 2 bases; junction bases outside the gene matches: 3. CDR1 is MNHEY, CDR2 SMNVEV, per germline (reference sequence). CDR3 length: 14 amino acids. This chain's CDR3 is CASSLGGRAYEQYF. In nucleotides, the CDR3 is TGTGCCAGCAGTTTAGGAGGGAGGGCCTACGAGCAGTACTTC.

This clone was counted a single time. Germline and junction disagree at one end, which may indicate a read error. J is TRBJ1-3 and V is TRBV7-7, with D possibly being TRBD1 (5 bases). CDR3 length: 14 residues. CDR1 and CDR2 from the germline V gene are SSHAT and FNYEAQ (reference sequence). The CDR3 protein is CASSEGVSGNTIYF. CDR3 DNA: TGTGCTAGCAGCGAAGGGGTCTCTGGAAACACCATATATTTT.

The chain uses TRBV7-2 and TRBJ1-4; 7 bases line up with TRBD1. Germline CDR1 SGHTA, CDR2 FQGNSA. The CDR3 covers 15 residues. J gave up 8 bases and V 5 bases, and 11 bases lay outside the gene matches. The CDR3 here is CASSEPTGAREKLFF. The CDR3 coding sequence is TGTGCCAGCAGCGAACCCACAGGGGCGCGGGAAAAACTGTTTTTT.

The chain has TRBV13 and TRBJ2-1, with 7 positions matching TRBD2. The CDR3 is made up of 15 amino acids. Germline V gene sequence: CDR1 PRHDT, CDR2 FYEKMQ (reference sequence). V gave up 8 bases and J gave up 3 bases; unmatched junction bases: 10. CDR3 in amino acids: CASSVGGTNYNEQFF. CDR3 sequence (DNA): TGTGCCAGCTCGGTCGGGGGGACGAACTACAATGAGCAGTTCTTC.

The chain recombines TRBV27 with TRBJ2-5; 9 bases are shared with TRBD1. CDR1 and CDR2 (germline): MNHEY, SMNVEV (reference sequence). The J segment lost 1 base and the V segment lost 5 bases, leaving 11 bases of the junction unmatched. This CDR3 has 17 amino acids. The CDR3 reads CASSRHRGQGTQETQYF. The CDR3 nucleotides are TGTGCCAGCAGTCGACATAGGGGACAGGGAACCCAAGAGACCCAGTACTTC.

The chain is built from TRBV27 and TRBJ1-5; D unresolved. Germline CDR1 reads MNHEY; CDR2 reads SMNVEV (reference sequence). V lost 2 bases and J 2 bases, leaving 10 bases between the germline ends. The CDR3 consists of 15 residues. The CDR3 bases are TGTGCCAGCAGTTTACGAGGGATCGGCAATCAGCCCCAGCATTTT. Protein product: CASSLRGIGNQPQHF.

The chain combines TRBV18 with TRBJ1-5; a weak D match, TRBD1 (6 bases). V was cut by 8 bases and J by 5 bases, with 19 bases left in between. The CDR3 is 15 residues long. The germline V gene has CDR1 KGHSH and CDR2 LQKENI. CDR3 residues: CASRRGGTSDQPQHF. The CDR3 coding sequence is TGTGCCAGCCGCCGAGGGGGAACTTCTGATCAGCCCCAGCATTTT. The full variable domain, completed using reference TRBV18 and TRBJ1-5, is NAGVMQNPRHLVRRRGQEARLRCSPMKGHSHVYWYRQLPEEGLKFMVYLQKENIIDESGMPKERFSAEFPKEGPSILRIQQVVRGDSAAYFCASRRGGTSDQPQHFGDGTRLSIL.

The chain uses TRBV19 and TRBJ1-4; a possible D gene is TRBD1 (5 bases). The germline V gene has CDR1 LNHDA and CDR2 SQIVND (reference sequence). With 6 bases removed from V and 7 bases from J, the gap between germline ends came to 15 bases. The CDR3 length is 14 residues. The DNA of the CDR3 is TGTGCCAGTAGCACCGGGGGGAGGGCTGAAAAACTGTTTTTT. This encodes CASSTGGRAEKLFF.

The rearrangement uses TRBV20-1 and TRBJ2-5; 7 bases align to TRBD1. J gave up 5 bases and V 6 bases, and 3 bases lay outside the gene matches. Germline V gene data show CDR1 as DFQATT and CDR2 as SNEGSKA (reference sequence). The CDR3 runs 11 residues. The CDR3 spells CSATGLETQYF. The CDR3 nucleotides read TGCAGTGCGACAGGGCTCGAGACCCAGTACTTC.

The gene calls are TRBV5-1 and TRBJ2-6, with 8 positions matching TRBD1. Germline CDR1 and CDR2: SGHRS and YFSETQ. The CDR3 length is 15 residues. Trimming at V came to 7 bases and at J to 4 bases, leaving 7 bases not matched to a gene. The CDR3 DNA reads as TGCGCCAGCCGGACAGGGAGTTCCGGGGCCAACGTCCTGACTTTC. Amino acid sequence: CASRTGSSGANVLTF.

As DNA, the CDR3 is TGTGCCAGCAGCCCTGGACAGGGGAGGAGGTGGGATTCACCCCTCCACTTT. Protein sequence: CASSPGQGRRWDSPLHF. The chain is built from TRBV7-9 and TRBJ1-6, with TRBD1 matching 9 bases. Unmatched junction bases numbered 13, after V lost 5 bases and J lost 8 bases. CDR3 length: 17 residues. Germline values: CDR1 SEHNR, CDR2 FQNEAQ (reference sequence).